This T cell receptor beta chain was profiled in a study of vaccination and CD4 T cells after COVID-19. As for this clonotype: No antigen is known for it.

The study sequenced cultured CD4+ T cell DNA using the Oncomine TCR Beta short-read assay. After culture, CD4+ T cells served as the source for genomic DNA extraction. TCRdb reprocessed the PCR reads via MiXCR and lists one record per CDR3 protein. The table shows 25,000 to 30,000 distinct CDR3 sequences, with around 50% occurring only once. The CDR3 spans 16 residues. The V gene's germline CDR1 is LGHNT and CDR2 FRNRAP. V lost 3 bases to trimming and J lost 0 bases; unmatched junction nucleotides: 7. Sample treatment: roughly ten-day PBMC culture with coronavirus spike peptide pools or control peptides (ViraFEST assay). Negative nucleocapsid antibody tests before and after vaccination confirmed that healthy vaccine recipients had no prior SARS-CoV-2 infection.

This rearrangement joins TRBV12-5 to TRBJ1-1; TRBD1 matches at 7 bases. The sequence was collected from a human donor who received a COVID-19 vaccine. Sequenced material: CD4+ T cells from blood, cultured in vitro, taken before SARS-CoV-2 vaccination. The CDR3 region has the DNA TGTGCTAGTGGTTTACCCTCAACAGGGGTGAACACTGAAGCTTTCTTT. This encodes CASGLPSTGVNTEAFF.